One sample yielded the 29 T cell receptor beta chains listed below, sequenced in a study of blood T cell repertoires in COVID-19. The repertoire was sequenced with immunoSEQ multiplex PCR; TCRdb's copy has only in-frame clones and lacks some. The table lists over 200,000 clones, around 89% of them singletons, with around 10% in the top ten. The material sequenced was PBMCs or T cells enriched from blood (not recorded which). These receptors all come from a man aged 40-49 years who had recovered from COVID-19.

This clone has a single count. V is TRBV27 and J is TRBJ2-7; 13 bases match TRBD2. V shed 1 base and J 4 bases; nucleotides not matched to a gene: 16. This CDR3 contains 20 residues. CDR1 and CDR2 (germline): MNHEY, SMNVEV (reference sequence). The CDR3 here is CASSLYSLYGTSGIGYEQYF. Written as DNA, the CDR3 is TGTGCCAGCAGTTTATATTCTCTCTACGGGACTAGCGGGATCGGGTACGAGCAGTACTTC.

The gene calls are TRBV11-3 and TRBJ2-5; TRBD2 is a possible D gene (5 bases). V was shortened by 5 bases and J by 5 bases, with 21 bases between the two germline ends. The CDR3 is made up of 16 amino acids. CDR1 is SGHNT, CDR2 YENEEA, per germline. This CDR3 is CASSLQDLKIWETQYF. The CDR3 bases are TGTGCCAGCAGCCTCCAGGACTTGAAAATTTGGGAGACCCAGTACTTC.

V and J are TRBV19 and TRBJ1-2; 10 bases are a match to TRBD1. J gave up 6 bases and V 7 bases, and 8 bases lay outside the gene matches. The CDR3 consists of 14 residues. In germline, CDR1 is LNHDA, CDR2 SQIVND (reference sequence). The CDR3 DNA sequence: TGTGCCAGTACCCCGGACAGGGGGTGGAATGGCTACACCTTC. Translating it yields CASTPDRGWNGYTF.

The J gene is TRBJ2-6, the V gene TRBV7-3; 7 nucleotides align to TRBD2. CDR1 and CDR2 from the germline V gene are SGHTA and FQGTGA. The CDR3 totals 17 residues. V lost 5 bases and J lost 1; bases outside the gene matches: 8. CDR3 in amino acids: CASSPQGGLSGANVLTF. As DNA, the CDR3 is TGTGCCAGCAGCCCCCAGGGAGGGCTGTCTGGGGCCAACGTCCTGACTTTC.

The rearrangement joins TRBV20-1 to TRBJ2-1, with no clear D. Trimming stripped 1 base from V and 8 bases from J, with 6 bases between. This CDR3 has 11 residues. Germline V gene sequence: CDR1 DFQATT, CDR2 SNEGSKA (reference sequence). The CDR3 DNA sequence: TGCAGTGCTAGAGTAGATTATGAGCAGTTCTTC. Amino acid sequence: CSARVDYEQFF.

The genes are TRBV29-1 and TRBJ1-1; D unclear. The CDR3 consists of 17 residues. CDR1 and CDR2 (germline): SQVTM, ANQGSEA. Trimming cost V 4 bases and J 3 bases, with 24 bases left between them. The CDR3 is CSVVGVGSGWRDTEAFF. CDR3 sequence (DNA): TGCAGCGTTGTGGGTGTCGGCTCCGGGTGGCGGGACACTGAAGCTTTCTTT.

J is TRBJ2-4 and V is TRBV6-6; a weak D match, TRBD1 (6 bases). Germline V gene sequence: CDR1 MNHNY, CDR2 SVGAGI (reference sequence). V was pared by 5 bases and J by 2 bases, with 19 bases between. CDR3 length: 17 residues. The CDR3 DNA follows: TGTGCCAGCAGTCACGTCACTCCAGGGGTGACCAAAAACATTCAGTACTTC. Translated: CASSHVTPGVTKNIQYF.

J is TRBJ1-2 and V is TRBV11-2; D is perhaps TRBD1 (6 bases). The CDR3 totals 12 residues. V lost 4 bases, J lost 7 bases, and 10 bases lay in between. Germline-derived CDR1 and CDR2 are SGHAT and FQNNGV. CDR3 loop: CASSSRGSGYTF. The CDR3 DNA follows: TGTGCCAGCAGCTCCAGGGGATCTGGCTACACCTTC.

The chain has TRBV3-1 (or the pseudogene TRBV3-2) and TRBJ2-7; 12 bases map to TRBD2. Germline assignment: CDR1 LGHDT and CDR2 YNNKEL (reference sequence). This CDR3 is built from 16 residues. V gave up 1 base and J gave up 2 bases; unmatched junction bases: 3. CDR3 residues: CASSQGLAGAPYEQYF. CDR3 sequence (DNA): TGTGCCAGCAGCCAAGGACTAGCGGGAGCCCCCTACGAGCAGTACTTC.

This chain joins TRBV18 and TRBJ2-3; 7 nucleotides align to TRBD2. Trimming removed 3 bases from V and 6 bases from J; junction bases left unmatched: 12. The CDR3 totals 16 residues. CDR1 KGHSH and CDR2 LQKENI come from the germline V gene. The CDR3 coding sequence is TGTGCCAGCTCACCGCCGGGACTACCGCTGCCGGATACGCAGTATTTT. Encoded protein: CASSPPGLPLPDTQYF.

This sequence joins TRBV10-1 and TRBJ2-2, with D tentatively TRBD2 (5 bases). V lost 4 bases and J lost 5, with 11 bases in between. The CDR3 loop spans 14 amino acids. From germline, CDR1 is WNHNN and CDR2 SYGVQD (reference sequence). The CDR3 spells CASSAGGRTGELFF. CDR3 nucleotide sequence: TGCGCCAGCAGTGCGGGTGGGAGAACCGGGGAGCTGTTTTTT.

The chain has TRBV19 and TRBJ2-7; 9 bases match TRBD1. This CDR3 region has 15 residues. The germline gives CDR1 LNHDA, CDR2 SQIVND (reference sequence). Trimming at V came to 3 bases and at J to 4 bases, leaving 7 bases not matched to a gene. The CDR3 DNA is TGTGCCAGTAGTATGGGACAGGGCGGGAAATACGAGCAGTACTTC. This encodes CASSMGQGGKYEQYF.

The chain uses TRBV9 and TRBJ1-2; D remains unclear. The length of the CDR3 is 13 residues. Germline CDR1 SGDLS, CDR2 YYNGEE. The V end was cut by 3 bases, the J end by 0 bases, with 6 bases between. CDR3 bases: TGTGCCAGCAGCGCCGGGACTAACTATGGCTACACCTTC. Translating it yields CASSAGTNYGYTF.

This rearrangement joins TRBV25-1 to TRBJ1-2; D gene uncertain. Trimming took 1 base from V and 6 from J, leaving 21 bases between them. Germline V gene sequence: CDR1 MGHDK, CDR2 SYGVNS. This CDR3 contains 17 residues. The chain's CDR3 is CASSEFLGDTAQDGYTF. CDR3 bases: TGTGCCAGCAGTGAATTTCTTGGTGACACGGCCCAGGATGGCTACACCTTC.

The chain carries TRBV6-1 and TRBJ1-4; tentatively, D is TRBD1 (5 bases). The CDR3 totals 14 residues. CDR1 MNHNS and CDR2 SASEGT come from the germline V gene. Trimming stripped 3 bases from V and 8 bases from J, with 13 bases between. Here the CDR3 reads CASSDQGRAEKLFF. Written as DNA, the CDR3 is TGTGCCAGCAGTGATCAGGGCAGGGCGGAAAAACTGTTTTTT.

This chain connects TRBV11-2 to TRBJ1-5; the match to TRBD1 covers 11 bases. This CDR3 is 14 amino acids long. Germline V lookup: CDR1 SGHAT, CDR2 FQNNGV. The ends lost 5 bases at V and 10 bases at J; junction bases unmatched: 7. This CDR3 reads CASSTVDRGQPQHF. As DNA, the CDR3 is TGTGCCAGCAGCACCGTGGACAGGGGGCAACCCCAGCATTTT.

The rearrangement joins TRBV18 to TRBJ1-6; D is possibly TRBD1 (5 bases). CDR1 and CDR2 from the germline V gene are KGHSH and LQKENI. The CDR3 is made up of 14 amino acids. V lost 4 bases to trimming and J lost 9 bases, with 13 bases between them. This chain's CDR3 is CASSLPATASPLHF. For the CDR3, the DNA is TGTGCCAGCTCACTTCCCGCGACAGCTTCACCCCTCCACTTT. The whole variable domain, filled in from reference TRBV18 and TRBJ1-6, reads NAGVMQNPRHLVRRRGQEARLRCSPMKGHSHVYWYRQLPEEGLKFMVYLQKENIIDESGMPKERFSAEFPKEGPSILRIQQVVRGDSAAYFCASSLPATASPLHFGNGTRLTVT.

The rearrangement links TRBV18 to TRBJ2-5; D perhaps matches TRBD2 (7 bases). CDR3 length equals 16 residues. The germline CDR1 and CDR2 sequences are KGHSH and LQKENI. Trimming stripped 2 bases from V and 5 bases from J, with 18 bases between. CDR3 loop: CASSPVGGPRLETQYF. The CDR3 DNA is TGTGCCAGCTCACCAGTGGGGGGGCCGAGGTTGGAGACCCAGTACTTC.

This clone was picked up one time. This may come from a read error, since a much larger clone is one base off. The V and J genes are TRBV12-3 or TRBV12-4 and TRBJ1-1; D may be TRBD1 (5 bases). The CDR3 contains 13 residues. CDR3 bases: TGTGCCAACAGTCTCGGGGGGTACGCTGAAGCTTTCTTT. Protein: CANSLGGYAEAFF.

Regarding this clone: The DNA is left out, because the CDR3 cannot be placed on it with certainty; the CDR3 is given as TCRdb lists it. The chain uses TRBV21-1 and TRBJ1-2; the table assigns TRBD1, which was not confirmed against the DNA. TRBV21-1 is marked as a pseudogene. The CDR3 extends over 15 residues, inclusive of both ends. CDR3 region: CASSKVGHGNYGYTF.

This sequence joins TRBV25-1 and TRBJ1-2; 11 bases fit TRBD1. Germline CDR1 reads MGHDK; CDR2 reads SYGVNS. V dropped 8 bases and J dropped 4; count of bases not matched to a gene: 0. This CDR3 region has 12 residues. CDR3: CASGQGAYGYTF. CDR3 coding DNA: TGTGCCAGCGGACAGGGGGCCTATGGCTACACCTTC.

The J gene is TRBJ1-5, the V gene TRBV15; TRBD1 aligns across 8 bases. Germline CDR1 LNHNV, CDR2 YYDKDF (reference sequence). The CDR3 length is 16 residues. Unmatched junction bases numbered 9, after V lost 1 base and J lost 7 bases. CDR3 sequence: CATSRVLQGVGQPQHF. The CDR3 DNA follows: TGTGCCACCAGCAGAGTTTTACAGGGGGTAGGCCAGCCCCAGCATTTT.

The sample holds a few counts of this clone. The chain is built from TRBV6-5 and TRBJ2-7; 7 nucleotides agree with TRBD1. This CDR3 has 14 amino acids. V lost 6 bases, J lost 0 bases, and 5 bases stayed unmatched. Germline V gives CDR1 MNHEY, CDR2 SVGAGI. The CDR3 protein is CASSRDRDSYEQYF. The CDR3 DNA follows: TGTGCCAGCAGCCGGGACAGAGACTCCTACGAGCAGTACTTC.

This chain joins TRBV7-3 and TRBJ1-1; 9 bases fit TRBD1. The length of the CDR3 is 15 residues. J gave up 0 bases and V 6 bases, and 5 bases lay outside the gene matches. Looked up from germline, CDR1 is SGHTA and CDR2 is FQGTGA. CDR3 region: CASRLDRGMNTEAFF. DNA of the CDR3: TGTGCCAGCAGGTTAGACAGGGGGATGAACACTGAAGCTTTCTTT.

The chain combines TRBV29-1 with TRBJ1-4, with 9 bases identical to TRBD1. This CDR3 has 13 residues. The germline V gene has CDR1 SQVTM and CDR2 ANQGSEA. The CDR3 region is CSVARDRAEKLFF. The CDR3 DNA follows: TGCAGTGTCGCCCGGGACAGGGCTGAAAAACTGTTTTTT.

The rearrangement joins TRBV4-3 to TRBJ2-7; D unclear. The V gene's germline CDR1 is LGHNA and CDR2 YSLEER. The CDR3 is made up of 14 amino acids. V lost 1 base and J lost 1, with 8 bases in between. CDR3 DNA sequence: TGCGCCAGCAGCCAAGCTGTCCTATCCTACGAGCAGTACTTC. This gives the protein CASSQAVLSYEQYF.

Only one count was recorded for this clone. This chain joins TRBV5-8 and TRBJ2-4, with D maybe TRBD1 (6 bases). The germline V gene has CDR1 SGHTS and CDR2 YDEGEE. The CDR3 contains 17 residues. V dropped 0 bases and J dropped 0 bases, with 13 bases sitting between them. The CDR3 coding sequence is TGTGCCAGCAGCTTGGGGCTGGGGGCCCTAGCCAAAAACATTCAGTACTTC. It translates to CASSLGLGALAKNIQYF.

The V and J genes are TRBV6-4 and TRBJ2-1; 8 bases fit TRBD2. V dropped 2 bases and J dropped 3; count of bases not matched to a gene: 3. Germline assignment: CDR1 MRHNA and CDR2 SNTAGT. The CDR3 has 15 amino acids. The CDR3 nucleotides read TGTGCCAGCAGTGACAAGGCGGGAGGCTACAATGAGCAGTTCTTC. Residues: CASSDKAGGYNEQFF.

This chain uses TRBV5-4 with TRBJ2-6; TRBD1 might be the D (6 bases). With 4 bases removed from V and 0 bases from J, the gap between germline ends came to 23 bases. Germline lookup yields CDR1 SGHNT and CDR2 YYREEE (reference sequence). This CDR3 is 20 amino acids long. The CDR3 loop reads CASSLPKGMTGLSGANVLTF. The CDR3 DNA is TGTGCCAGCAGCCTACCCAAGGGCATGACAGGCCTCTCTGGGGCCAACGTCCTGACTTTC.